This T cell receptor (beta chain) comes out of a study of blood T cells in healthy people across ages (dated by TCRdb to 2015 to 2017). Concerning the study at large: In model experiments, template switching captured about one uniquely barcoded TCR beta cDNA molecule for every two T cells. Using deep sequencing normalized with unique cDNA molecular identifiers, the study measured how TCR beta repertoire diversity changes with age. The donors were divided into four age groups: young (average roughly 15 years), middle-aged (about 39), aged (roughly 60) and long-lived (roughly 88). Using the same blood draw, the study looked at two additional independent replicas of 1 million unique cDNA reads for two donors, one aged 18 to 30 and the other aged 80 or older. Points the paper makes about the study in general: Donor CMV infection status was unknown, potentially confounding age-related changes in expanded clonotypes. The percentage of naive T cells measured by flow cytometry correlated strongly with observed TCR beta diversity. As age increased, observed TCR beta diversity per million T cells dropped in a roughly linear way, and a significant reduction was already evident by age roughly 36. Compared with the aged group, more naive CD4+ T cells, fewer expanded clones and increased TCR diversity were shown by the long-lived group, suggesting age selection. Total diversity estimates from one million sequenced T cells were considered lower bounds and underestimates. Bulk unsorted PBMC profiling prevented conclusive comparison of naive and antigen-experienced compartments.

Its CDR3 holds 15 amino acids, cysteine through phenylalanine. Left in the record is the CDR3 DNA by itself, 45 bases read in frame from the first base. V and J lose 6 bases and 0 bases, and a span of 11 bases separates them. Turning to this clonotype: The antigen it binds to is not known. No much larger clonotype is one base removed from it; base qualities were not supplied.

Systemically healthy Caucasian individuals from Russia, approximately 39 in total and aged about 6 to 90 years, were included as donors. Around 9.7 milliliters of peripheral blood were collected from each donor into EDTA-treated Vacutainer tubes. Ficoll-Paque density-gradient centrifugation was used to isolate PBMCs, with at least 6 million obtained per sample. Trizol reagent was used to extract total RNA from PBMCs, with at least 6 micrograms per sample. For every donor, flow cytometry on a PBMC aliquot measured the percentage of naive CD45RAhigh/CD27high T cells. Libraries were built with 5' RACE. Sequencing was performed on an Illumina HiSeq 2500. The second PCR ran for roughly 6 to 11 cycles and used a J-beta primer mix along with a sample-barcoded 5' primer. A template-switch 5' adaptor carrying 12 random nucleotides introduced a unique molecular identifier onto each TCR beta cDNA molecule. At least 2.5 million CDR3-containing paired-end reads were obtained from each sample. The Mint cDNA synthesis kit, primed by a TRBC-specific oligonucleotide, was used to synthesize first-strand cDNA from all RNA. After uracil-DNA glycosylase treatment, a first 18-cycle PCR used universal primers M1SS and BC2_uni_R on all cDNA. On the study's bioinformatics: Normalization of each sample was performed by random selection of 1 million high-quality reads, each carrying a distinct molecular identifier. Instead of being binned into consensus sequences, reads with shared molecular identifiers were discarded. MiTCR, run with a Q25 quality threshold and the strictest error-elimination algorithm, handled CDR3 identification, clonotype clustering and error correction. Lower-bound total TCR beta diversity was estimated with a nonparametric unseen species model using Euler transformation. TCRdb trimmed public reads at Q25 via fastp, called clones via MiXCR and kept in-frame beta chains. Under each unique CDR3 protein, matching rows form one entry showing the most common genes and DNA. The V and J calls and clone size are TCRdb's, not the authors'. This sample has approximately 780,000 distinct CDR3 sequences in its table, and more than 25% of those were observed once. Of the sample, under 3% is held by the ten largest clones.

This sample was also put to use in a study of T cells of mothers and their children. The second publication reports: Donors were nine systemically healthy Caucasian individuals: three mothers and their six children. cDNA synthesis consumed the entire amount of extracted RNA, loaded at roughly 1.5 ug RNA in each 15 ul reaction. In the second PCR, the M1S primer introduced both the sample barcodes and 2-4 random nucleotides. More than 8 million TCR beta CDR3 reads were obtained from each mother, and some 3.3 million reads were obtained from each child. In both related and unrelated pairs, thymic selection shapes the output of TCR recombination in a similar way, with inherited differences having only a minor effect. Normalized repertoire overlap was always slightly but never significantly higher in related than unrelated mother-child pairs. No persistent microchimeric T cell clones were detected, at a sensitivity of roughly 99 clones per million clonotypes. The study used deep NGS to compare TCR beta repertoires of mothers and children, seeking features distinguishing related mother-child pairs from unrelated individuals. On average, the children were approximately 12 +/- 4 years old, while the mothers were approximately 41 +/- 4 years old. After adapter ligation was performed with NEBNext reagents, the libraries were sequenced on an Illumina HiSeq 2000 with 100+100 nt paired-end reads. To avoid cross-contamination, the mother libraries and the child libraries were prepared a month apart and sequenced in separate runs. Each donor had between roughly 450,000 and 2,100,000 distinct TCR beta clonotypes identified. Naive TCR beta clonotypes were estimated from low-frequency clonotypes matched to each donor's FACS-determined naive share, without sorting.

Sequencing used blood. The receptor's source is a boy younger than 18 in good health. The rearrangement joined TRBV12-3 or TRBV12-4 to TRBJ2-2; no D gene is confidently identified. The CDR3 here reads CASSPLIANTGELFF. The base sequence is TGTGCCAGCAGCCCCCTAATTGCGAACACCGGGGAGCTGTTTTTT.